This T cell receptor (beta chain) was found in a study of blood T cell repertoires in COVID-19. Study context: The United States, Italy and Spain provided the acute and convalescent COVID-19 samples.

Germline CDR1 reads SNHLY; CDR2 reads FYNNEI. CDR3 length equals 14 residues. With 4 bases removed from V and 4 bases from J, the gap between germline ends came to 13 bases. Authors' methods: Nucleated cell counts were estimated from reference gene primer amplification. Assay: immunoSEQ multiplex PCR; the TCRdb copy retains only in-frame clones and omits some. V, J and clone size reflect that table, while D and trimming were determined from the DNA. Of approximately 110,000 clones detected, roughly 80% appear once; the ten largest clones hold 20%. This receptor was identified in a man between 65 and 85 years old with active or convalescent COVID-19. The chain has TRBV2 and TRBJ2-5; no clear D gene. Material for sequencing was peripheral blood. The CDR3, as DNA: TGTGCCAGCAGTGGCAACTTCCAACGAGAGACCCAGTACTTC. This encodes CASSGNFQRETQYF.